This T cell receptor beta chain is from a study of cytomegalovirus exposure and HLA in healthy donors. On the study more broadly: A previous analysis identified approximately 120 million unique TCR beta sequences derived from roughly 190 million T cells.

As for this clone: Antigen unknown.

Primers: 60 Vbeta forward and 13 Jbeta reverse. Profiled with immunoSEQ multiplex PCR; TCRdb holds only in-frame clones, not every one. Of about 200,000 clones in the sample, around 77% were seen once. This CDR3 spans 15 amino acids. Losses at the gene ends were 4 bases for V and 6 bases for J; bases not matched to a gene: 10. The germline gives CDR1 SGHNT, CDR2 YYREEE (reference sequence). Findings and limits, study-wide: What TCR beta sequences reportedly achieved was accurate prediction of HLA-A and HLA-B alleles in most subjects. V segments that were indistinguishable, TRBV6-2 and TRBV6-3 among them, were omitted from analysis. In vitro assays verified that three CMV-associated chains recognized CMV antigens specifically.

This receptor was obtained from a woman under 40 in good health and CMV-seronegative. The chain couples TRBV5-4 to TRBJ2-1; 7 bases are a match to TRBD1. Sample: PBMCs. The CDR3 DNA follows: TGTGCCAGCAGCGGATTGGGACAGCTACCCAATGAGCAGTTCTTC. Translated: CASSGLGQLPNEQFF.